These 22 T cell receptor beta chains were sequenced from one sample in a study of T cell responses to AZD1222 COVID-19 vaccine. Assay: immunoSEQ multiplex PCR; the TCRdb copy retains only in-frame clones and omits some. The table has about 150,000 clones, about 88% seen once. The specimen was peripheral blood, collected on day 0 of AZD1222 vaccination. The origin of the receptors is an adult in good health.

This clone was counted once. The V call is TRBV19, the J call TRBJ2-2; TRBD1 aligns across 9 bases. The trim removed 4 bases at V and 4 bases at J, leaving 4 bases unmatched. CDR1 is LNHDA, CDR2 SQIVND, per germline (reference sequence). The CDR3 has 15 amino acids. The CDR3 DNA follows: TGTGCCAGTAGTACAACAGGGGGCACCACCGGGGAGCTGTTTTTT. The encoded protein is CASSTTGGTTGELFF.

This clone was found once. The V and J genes are TRBV12-3 or TRBV12-4 and TRBJ2-2; tentative D call: TRBD2 (5 bases). Trimming cost V 3 bases and J 4 bases, with 6 bases left between them. The CDR3 is 13 residues long. The CDR3 DNA sequence: TGTGCCAGCAGTTTGAGGGTCACCGGGGAGCTGTTTTTT. Protein product: CASSLRVTGELFF.

This chain uses TRBV18 with TRBJ2-1; 7 bases match TRBD1. The germline CDR1 and CDR2 sequences are KGHSH and LQKENI. Trimming took 5 bases from V and 2 from J; bases not matched to a gene: 9. The CDR3 runs 16 residues. DNA of the CDR3: TGTGCCAGCTCAACCAGATCGGGACAGACCTACAATGAGCAGTTCTTC. It translates to CASSTRSGQTYNEQFF.

This clone showed up just a few times. V usage is TRBV5-1 and J usage is TRBJ2-3, with a possible D match to TRBD1 (7 bases). This CDR3 has 14 residues. V lost 6 bases, J lost 2 bases, and 13 bases lay in between. The germline V gene encodes CDR1 SGHRS and CDR2 YFSETQ. The CDR3 is CASTEGANTDTQYF. The CDR3 DNA is TGCGCCAGCACGGAGGGGGCGAACACAGATACGCAGTATTTT. The complete variable domain, with remaining parts taken from reference TRBV5-1 and TRBJ2-3, reads KAGVTQTPRYLIKTRGQQVTLSCSPISGHRSVSWYQQTPGQGLQFLFEYFSETQRNKGNFPGRFSGRQFSNSRSEMNVSTLELGDSALYLCASTEGANTDTQYFGPGTRLTVL.

The chain recombines TRBV18 with TRBJ2-7, with 7 bases fitting TRBD1. This CDR3 is built from 14 residues. Germline values: CDR1 KGHSH, CDR2 LQKENI. Trimming removed 4 bases from V and 4 bases from J; junction bases left unmatched: 7. CDR3 sequence: CASSQSTGTYEQYF. The CDR3 DNA sequence: TGTGCCAGCTCACAATCGACAGGGACGTACGAGCAGTACTTC.

The rearrangement joins TRBV3-1 (or the pseudogene TRBV3-2) to TRBJ2-1, with 8 bases matching TRBD2. V shed 4 bases, J shed 2 bases, and the junction held 10 bases outside the gene matches. CDR3 length: 17 amino acids. Germline loops: CDR1 LGHDT, CDR2 YNNKEL (reference sequence). CDR3 amino acids: CASSPRGAGVPYNEQFF. The CDR3 region has the DNA TGTGCCAGCAGCCCCAGGGGAGCGGGGGTTCCCTACAATGAGCAGTTCTTC.

Written as DNA, the CDR3 is TGTGCCAGCAGCCAATATTCCGGGTTTGCCGGAAACACCATATATTTT. It yields the protein CASSQYSGFAGNTIYF. This chain uses TRBV3-1 (or the pseudogene TRBV3-2) with TRBJ1-3; D is undetermined. The V end lost 2 bases, the J end lost 4 bases, and 15 bases lay between the germline ends. The CDR3 totals 16 residues. Germline loops: CDR1 LGHDT, CDR2 YNNKEL (reference sequence).

The rearrangement links TRBV2 to TRBJ2-7; 8 bases fit TRBD1. Germline V gene lookup returns CDR1 SNHLY and CDR2 FYNNEI. The CDR3 is 13 residues long. V was clipped by 6 bases and J by 5 bases; unmatched bases: 6. CDR3 nucleotides: TGTGCCAGCAGAGAGACAGGGGATCACGAGCAGTACTTC. It specifies CASRETGDHEQYF.

The chain combines TRBV5-8 with TRBJ1-2, with 12 positions matching TRBD1. Germline V CDR1 and CDR2: SGHTS, YDEGEE. J gave up 8 bases and V 4 bases, and 6 bases lay outside the gene matches. The CDR3 runs 14 residues. Here the CDR3 DNA reads TGTGCCAGCAGCGGTGGGACAGGGGGCCGAGGCTACACCTTC. Its protein product is CASSGGTGGRGYTF.

With regard to this clone: This same CDR3 is encoded by further DNA sequences in the sample. The chain employs TRBV6-5 and TRBJ2-7, with 11 bases fitting TRBD1. Germline V gene lookup returns CDR1 MNHEY and CDR2 SVGAGI. CDR3 size: 15 residues. J was trimmed by 2 bases and V by 9 bases; bases with no gene match: 9. The CDR3 DNA follows: TGTGCCAGTAGCCGAGGGGACAGGGGGACCTACGAGCAGTACTTC. Amino acids: CASSRGDRGTYEQYF.

The chain uses TRBV2 and TRBJ1-2; D unresolved. The V gene's germline CDR1 is SNHLY and CDR2 FYNNEI. With 1 base removed from V and 3 bases from J, the gap between germline ends came to 6 bases. CDR3 size: 13 residues. In DNA, the CDR3 is TGTGCCAGCAGTGAAGACGGAGACTATGGCTACACCTTC. Amino acid sequence: CASSEDGDYGYTF.

The chain employs TRBV6-4 and TRBJ1-2, with D tentatively TRBD1 (5 bases). This CDR3 has 13 residues. V lost 5 bases and J 2 bases, leaving 9 bases between the germline ends. Per germline, CDR1 MRHNA and CDR2 SNTAGT. The CDR3 nucleotides are TGTGCCAGCAGTCCCCAGGGAAACTATGGCTACACCTTC. This sequence encodes CASSPQGNYGYTF.

The V and J genes are TRBV7-8 and TRBJ1-2, with D uncertain. CDR3 length equals 14 residues. The V end lost 4 bases, the J end lost 8 bases, and 17 bases lay between the germline ends. The germline CDR1 and CDR2 sequences are SGHVS and FQNEAQ. The CDR3 protein is CASSSSPQSRGYTF. CDR3 in DNA: TGTGCCAGCAGCTCCTCTCCTCAATCAAGGGGCTACACCTTC. Variable domain in full (rest from reference TRBV7-8 and TRBJ1-2): GAGVSQSPRYKVAKRGQDVALRCDPISGHVSLFWYQQALGQGPEFLTYFQNEAQLDKSGLPSDRFFAERPEGSVSTLKIQRTQQEDSAVYLCASSSSPQSRGYTFGSGTRLTVV.

This clone was picked up one time. V and J are TRBV13 and TRBJ1-2; D call uncertain. V was pared by 2 bases and J by 0 bases, with 7 bases between. Per germline, CDR1 PRHDT and CDR2 FYEKMQ (reference sequence). The CDR3 covers 14 residues. Written as DNA, the CDR3 is TGTGCCAGCAGCTTAAGAGGATCTAACTATGGCTACACCTTC. This sequence encodes CASSLRGSNYGYTF.

V is TRBV7-2 and J is TRBJ1-1; the D gene is possibly TRBD1 (5 bases). V lost 5 bases, J lost 0 bases, and 10 bases lay in between. This CDR3 comprises 14 residues. The germline gives CDR1 SGHTA, CDR2 FQGNSA. CDR3 bases: TGTGCCAGCAGCATCGGGACGGTGAACACTGAAGCTTTCTTT. It yields the protein CASSIGTVNTEAFF. The full variable domain, rest sourced from reference TRBV7-2 and TRBJ1-1, is GAGVSQSPSNKVTEKGKDVELRCDPISGHTALYWYRQSLGQGLEFLIYFQGNSAPDKSGLPSDRFSAERTGGSVSTLTIQRTQQEDSAVYLCASSIGTVNTEAFFGQGTRLTVV.

This chain uses TRBV19 with TRBJ2-5; TRBD1 aligns across 7 bases. The CDR3 contains 13 residues. The germline gives CDR1 LNHDA, CDR2 SQIVND (reference sequence). V shed 6 bases and J 2 bases; nucleotides not matched to a gene: 3. CDR3 amino acids: CASSETGQETQYF. DNA of the CDR3: TGTGCCAGTAGCGAGACAGGGCAAGAGACCCAGTACTTC.

The chain joins TRBV6-5 to TRBJ1-1, with D possibly matching TRBD1 (6 bases). Germline CDR1 MNHEY, CDR2 SVGAGI. CDR3 length: 14 residues. V was trimmed by 4 bases and J by 4 bases, leaving 13 bases between them. CDR3 nucleotides: TGTGCCAGCAGTTTCCACAGGGACGGCACTGAAGCTTTCTTT. It codes for CASSFHRDGTEAFF.

V usage is TRBV10-3 and J usage is TRBJ2-7, with D perhaps given as TRBD1 or TRBD2 (5 bases each). Germline V gene sequence: CDR1 ENHRY, CDR2 SYGVKD. This CDR3 is 13 amino acids long. Trimming removed 9 bases from V and 0 bases from J, with 12 bases in between. The CDR3 here is CAIRDASSYEQYF. In DNA form, the CDR3 reads TGTGCCATAAGGGACGCAAGCTCCTACGAGCAGTACTTC.

The gene calls are TRBV5-8 and TRBJ1-4; 9 nucleotides line up with TRBD1. The CDR3 is made up of 15 amino acids. J was trimmed by 7 bases and V by 4 bases; bases with no gene match: 8. Per germline, CDR1 SGHTS and CDR2 YDEGEE. Here the CDR3 reads CASSIPGTGSEKLFF. CDR3 DNA sequence: TGTGCCAGCAGCATACCCGGGACAGGGAGTGAAAAACTGTTTTTT.

The V call is TRBV5-4, the J call TRBJ2-2; TRBD2 matches at 8 bases. This CDR3 is 15 amino acids long. V lost 4 bases and J lost 4; bases outside the gene matches: 6. Germline-derived CDR1 and CDR2 are SGHNT and YYREEE (reference sequence). The CDR3 reads CASSGAGGGTGELFF. As DNA, the CDR3 is TGTGCCAGCAGCGGGGCGGGGGGAGGCACCGGGGAGCTGTTTTTT.

The chain has TRBV7-2 and TRBJ1-1; the D is unclear. The length of the CDR3 is 12 residues. The germline V gene encodes CDR1 SGHTA and CDR2 FQGNSA. The ends were cut back, 5 bases at V and 8 bases at J, with 12 bases in the middle. Here the CDR3 reads CASSPGHLEAFF. The DNA for the CDR3 is TGTGCCAGCAGCCCCGGGCACCTGGAAGCTTTCTTT.

The V gene is TRBV3-1 (or the pseudogene TRBV3-2), the J gene TRBJ1-1; the D is unclear. Trimming removed 2 bases from V and 2 bases from J, with 9 bases in between. CDR3 length: 14 amino acids. Germline V gives CDR1 LGHDT, CDR2 YNNKEL (reference sequence). DNA of the CDR3: TGTGCCAGCAGCCAATACCGGGTCAACACTGAAGCTTTCTTT. It specifies CASSQYRVNTEAFF.